This TCR beta chain was recorded in a study of tumor-infiltrating lymphocytes in localized non-small cell lung cancer (dated by TCRdb to the early 2020s). Regarding the study in general: Patients whose samples were collected after neoadjuvant chemotherapy, as well as both smokers and never-smokers and several histologies, were included in the cohort. For approximately 50 patients, immunoSEQ T-cell fraction was compared between paired tumor and uninvolved lung. Flow cytometry, multiplex immunofluorescence, RNA-seq, exome sequencing and proteomics were applied to the same patients as TCR sequencing, which was one of several integrated assays. Resected tumor tissue and uninvolved lung tissue described as non-adjacent to the tumor were contributed by each patient, with both tissues obtained from the same patient. The overall ICON cohort comprised 150 or so surgical patients with localized non-small cell lung cancer whose tumors were resected.

Broader findings and caveats from the paper: Recurrence-free survival showed no association with tumor T-cell fraction measured by TCR sequencing (p = 0.61). In line with immunofluorescence CD3 counts, TCRbeta sequencing supported higher T cell infiltration in tumors compared with uninvolved lung tissue. Because different assays used different pieces of the same tissue, intratumor heterogeneity could not be separated from technical variation. Because assay coverage varied across patients depending on available tissue quantity, TCR sequencing was performed for only a subset of the cohort. No difference in TCR-derived T-cell fraction was observed between the flow cytometry-defined immunotypes IM1 (good prognosis) and IM2 (poor prognosis).

Patient enrollment in ICON started in the first half of 2016, and the final patient was enrolled in the second half of 2018. Fresh tumor and matched uninvolved tissue for in-depth immune analyses, including TCR sequencing, were collected from a subcohort of some 76 patients. DNA for TCR sequencing was isolated from bulk tissue, and no cell sorting was done. The immunoSEQ assay used for TCR sequencing gave the T-cell fraction in both tumor and uninvolved lung tissue. The study's processing was this. To analyze survival, patients were divided into a high T-cell fraction group (upper tertile) and a low T-cell fraction group (lower two tertiles), and the two groups were compared using a log-rank test. A signed-rank test was used to test paired tumor versus uninvolved lung differences in T-cell fraction. In its TCRdb copy, this immuneACCESS table keeps in-frame sequences only and misses some clones. Where compared with another copy, unresolved V genes explain less than half of these, and the others have no known cause. Clone size and V and J calls were adopted from that table, with D and trimming inferred from the DNA. The sample has some 14,000 clones on record, roughly two thirds of them singletons. The ten largest make up roughly 9% of the sample.

CDR1 and CDR2 are drawn from the germline V gene: SGHTS, YDEGEE. The CDR3 starts with the cysteine, ends with the phenylalanine, and has 14 residues. The DNA shown is the 42-base CDR3, in frame from base 1. V gives up 2 bases and J gives up 0 bases, and the segment between their germline ends measures 6 bases. This clone was observed a single time. Its target antigen remains unknown. The sample holds no much larger clone one base away, and base qualities are not on file. The source is a human donor with non-small cell lung cancer. Here the chain combines TRBV5-8 and TRBJ1-3, with no reliable assignment of the D segment. Material for sequencing was lung tumor tissue. Here the CDR3 is given as CASSLSTSGNTIYF. The nucleotide sequence reads TGTGCCAGCAGCTTAAGTACCTCTGGAAACACCATATATTTT.